A selection of T cell receptor beta chains follows, all from one sample in a study of T cell changes during pregnancy in multiple sclerosis. Libraries were prepared by immunoSEQ multiplex PCR; TCRdb keeps only in-frame clonotypes and omits some of them. The sample has about 60,000 clones; 90% to 95% are singletons. Sequenced here: CD4+ T cells from peripheral blood mononuclear cells, sampled in the first trimester of pregnancy. The receptors were sampled from a female donor with multiple sclerosis, enrolled in a pregnancy study. Each CDR3 is given with its conserved first and last residue. The order of the fields is D gene, J gene, V gene, clone size, CDR3 DNA, CDR3 protein. The D gene is left open where the match is weak. The size entry is marked missing in some rows and otherwise reads once, few, many or a size class.

D: NA
J: TRBJ1-2
V: TRBV10-3
size: NA
DNA: TGTGCCATCAGTGAAACAGGGTACTATGGCTACACCTTC
CDR3: CAISETGYYGYTF

D: NA
J: TRBJ1-6
V: TRBV6-6
size: NA
DNA: TGTGCCAGCAGTCCCCGAGATTCACCCCTCCACTTT
CDR3: CASSPRDSPLHF

D: TRBD2
J: TRBJ2-2
V: TRBV19
size: NA
DNA: TGTGCCAGTTTAAGAACGGGAGGCACCGGGGAGCTGTTTTTT
CDR3: CASLRTGGTGELFF

D: NA
J: TRBJ1-1
V: TRBV4-3
size: NA
DNA: TGCGCCAGCAGCCAAGAGGGCCGCGCAAACACTGAAGCTTTCTTT
CDR3: CASSQEGRANTEAFF

D: NA
J: TRBJ1-1
V: TRBV7-3
size: NA
DNA: TGTGCCAGCAGTACCGATCCGGACACTGAAGCTTTCTTT
CDR3: CASSTDPDTEAFF

D: NA
J: TRBJ2-7
V: TRBV27
size: NA
DNA: TGTGCCAGCAGTTTACGTCGCAGGGAAAAAGACGAGCAGTACTTC
CDR3: CASSLRRREKDEQYF

D: TRBD2
J: TRBJ2-7
V: TRBV7-2
size: NA
DNA: TGTGCCAGCAGCTTAGCTGGTGGCGGGGGGTTCTACGAGCAGTACTTC
CDR3: CASSLAGGGGFYEQYF

D: NA
J: TRBJ1-1
V: TRBV29-1
size: NA
DNA: TGCAGCGTTGACAGGGGGAACACTGAAGCTTTCTTT
CDR3: CSVDRGNTEAFF

D: TRBD2
J: TRBJ2-3
V: TRBV7-3
size: NA
DNA: TGTGCCAGCAGCTCTACCGGGACTAGTTTTACGCAGTATTTT
CDR3: CASSSTGTSFTQYF

D: NA
J: TRBJ2-7
V: TRBV5-5
size: NA
DNA: TGTGCCAGCAGCGCACGACAGAGATACGAGCAGTACTTC
CDR3: CASSARQRYEQYF

D: NA
J: TRBJ1-1
V: TRBV7-2
size: NA
DNA: TGTGCCAGCAGGCTTACCGGACAAACTAACACTGAAGCTTTCTTT
CDR3: CASRLTGQTNTEAFF

D: NA
J: TRBJ1-1
V: TRBV29-1
size: NA
DNA: TGCAGCGTTGAAAGCCCCCCCCGGGGCACTGAAGCTTTCTTT
CDR3: CSVESPPRGTEAFF

D: NA
J: TRBJ1-2
V: TRBV6-1
size: NA
DNA: TGTGCCAGCACCCTCTCGGGGGTTGGCTATGGCTACACCTTC
CDR3: CASTLSGVGYGYTF

D: TRBD1
J: TRBJ1-4
V: TRBV5-5
size: NA
DNA: TGTGCCAGCAGCAGGAGACAGGGTGCAACTAATGAAAAACTGTTTTTT
CDR3: CASSRRQGATNEKLFF

D: NA
J: TRBJ1-1
V: TRBV7-2
size: NA
DNA: TGTGCCAGCAGCTTAGTCGGAGCTATGAACACTGAAGCTTTCTTT
CDR3: CASSLVGAMNTEAFF

D: NA
J: TRBJ2-7
V: TRBV7-6
size: NA
DNA: TGTGCCAGCAGTTTAGCGGACAGAGCCTACGAGCAGTACTTC
CDR3: CASSLADRAYEQYF

D: NA
J: TRBJ1-6
V: TRBV18
size: few
DNA: TGTGCCAGCTCAGCAGGGTATAATTCACCCCTCCACTTT
CDR3: CASSAGYNSPLHF

D: NA
J: TRBJ1-4
V: TRBV19
size: NA
DNA: TGTGCCAGTAGTATGTTCAGGGATGCTGCAACTAATGAAAAACTGTTTTTT
CDR3: CASSMFRDAATNEKLFF

D: TRBD1
J: TRBJ1-2
V: TRBV6-4
size: NA
DNA: TGTGCCAGCAGGCCAGGGGGAAGCACAACCTATGGCTACACCTTC
CDR3: CASRPGGSTTYGYTF

D: NA
J: TRBJ1-1
V: TRBV5-4
size: NA
DNA: TGTGCCAGCAGTCCCGACAGGAGAATGAACACTGAAGCTTTCTTT
CDR3: CASSPDRRMNTEAFF

D: NA
J: TRBJ1-4
V: TRBV6-6
size: NA
DNA: TGTGCCAGCAGTTACTCGCAGGGAGGGGAAAAACTGTTTTTT
CDR3: CASSYSQGGEKLFF

D: NA
J: TRBJ1-1
V: TRBV6-5
size: NA
DNA: TGTGCCAGCAGCTACGATAGGGGCCGCCTACCAGCTTTCTTT
CDR3: CASSYDRGRLPAFF

D: NA
J: TRBJ1-5
V: TRBV21-1
size: NA
DNA: TGTGCCAGCAGCAAAGCAAGCGGACGGGGCAATCAGCCCCAGCATTTT
CDR3: CASSKASGRGNQPQHF

D: TRBD2
J: TRBJ2-2
V: TRBV19
size: NA
DNA: TGTGCCAGTAAGGTCGAGCGGGGCACCGGGGAGCTGTTTTTT
CDR3: CASKVERGTGELFF

D: NA
J: TRBJ1-2
V: TRBV6-4
size: NA
DNA: TGTGCCAGCAGTGAAACGGGTACTGGACAAGTAAGAGGCTACACCTTC
CDR3: CASSETGTGQVRGYTF

D: NA
J: TRBJ2-5
V: TRBV7-3
size: NA
DNA: TGTGCCAGCAGCCAAGGGGGACGGGAGACCCAGTACTTC
CDR3: CASSQGGRETQYF

D: NA
J: TRBJ1-1
V: TRBV6-5
size: NA
DNA: TGTGCCAGCAGTCATGAGGTTACCCTTGAAGCTTTCTTT
CDR3: CASSHEVTLEAFF

D: NA
J: TRBJ1-1
V: TRBV9
size: NA
DNA: TGTGCCAGCAGCGAGGGGGGGTTGAACACTGAAGCTTTCTTT
CDR3: CASSEGGLNTEAFF

D: TRBD1
J: TRBJ1-5
V: TRBV25-1
size: NA
DNA: TGTGCCAGCAGTGAATCAGGGGGACAGGGTAATCAGCCCCAGCATTTT
CDR3: CASSESGGQGNQPQHF

D: TRBD2
J: TRBJ2-1
V: TRBV7-8
size: NA
DNA: TGTGCCAGCAGCGTAAGGACTAGCGGGGGGGTGGGCAATGAGCAGTTCTTC
CDR3: CASSVRTSGGVGNEQFF

D: NA
J: TRBJ2-5
V: TRBV2
size: NA
DNA: TGTGCCAGCCGGTTTTCGGGATTAGGACAGGGAGGGGAGACCCAGTACTTC
CDR3: CASRFSGLGQGGETQYF

D: NA
J: TRBJ1-5
V: TRBV7-2
size: NA
DNA: TGTGCCAGCAGCTTGTTGGCCAGACAACAGCGGCAGCCCCAGCATTTT
CDR3: CASSLLARQQRQPQHF

D: TRBD1
J: TRBJ1-5
V: TRBV7-9
size: NA
DNA: TGTGCCAGCAGCTTAGTCCCAGGGGGAGCTCAGCCCCAGCATTTT
CDR3: CASSLVPGGAQPQHF

D: TRBD1
J: TRBJ1-3
V: TRBV19
size: NA
DNA: TGTGCCAGTAGTAGAGGGACAGTCTCTGGAAACACCATATATTTT
CDR3: CASSRGTVSGNTIYF

D: TRBD1
J: TRBJ1-4
V: TRBV19
size: NA
DNA: TGTGCCAGTAGTATAGGGACAGGGGGCACTGAAAAACTGTTTTTT
CDR3: CASSIGTGGTEKLFF

D: NA
J: TRBJ1-2
V: TRBV6-5
size: NA
DNA: TGTGCCAGCAGTGGGGCGGACCTTAACTATGGCTACACCTTC
CDR3: CASSGADLNYGYTF

D: NA
J: TRBJ1-5
V: TRBV6-4
size: NA
DNA: TGTGCCAGCAGTGAGATGACAGGCACGAGGGTACGTGATTCGCCCCAGCATTTT
CDR3: CASSEMTGTRVRDSPQHF

D: NA
J: TRBJ1-1
V: TRBV9
size: NA
DNA: TGTGCCAGCAGCGTAGATTCAGGGATGATGGATGCTTTCTTT
CDR3: CASSVDSGMMDAFF

D: TRBD1
J: TRBJ1-1
V: TRBV6-6
size: NA
DNA: TGTGCCAGCAGTTATGGACAGGGCACTGAAGCTTTCTTT
CDR3: CASSYGQGTEAFF

D: NA
J: TRBJ2-7
V: TRBV19
size: NA
DNA: TGTGCCAGTAGTATTTGGGGAGAAATAGCCTACGAGCAGTACTTC
CDR3: CASSIWGEIAYEQYF

D: NA
J: TRBJ2-1
V: TRBV6-1
size: NA
DNA: TGTGCCAGCAGTGAGGCAGGCGCCTCCTACAATGAGCAGTTCTTC
CDR3: CASSEAGASYNEQFF

D: TRBD1
J: TRBJ1-3
V: TRBV7-8
size: NA
DNA: TGTGCCAGCAGCGTTTCAACAGGGGTGGGCGGAAACACCATATATTTT
CDR3: CASSVSTGVGGNTIYF

D: TRBD2
J: TRBJ2-3
V: TRBV9
size: NA
DNA: TGTGCCAGCAGCCCCCAGGTGACTAGCGGGGATACAGATACGCAGTATTTT
CDR3: CASSPQVTSGDTDTQYF